The rows below give T cell receptor beta chains drawn from one sample of a study of cytotoxic CD8 clonotypes in ibrutinib-treated CLL. Sequencing used immunoSEQ multiplex PCR; TCRdb keeps in-frame clones, though not all of them. There are about 92,000 clones in the sample; over 60% occur only once, and around 24% lies in the top ten. The sample consisted of PBMCs, taken after 24 months of ibrutinib treatment. The receptor source for this set is a human donor with chronic lymphocytic leukemia. The CDR3 runs from the conserved cysteine through the conserved F or W. Each record gives: CDR3 protein, J gene, clone size, V gene, D gene. D genes are given only for firm matches. Only part of the rows carry a size: once, few, many, or a class if the clone is expanded.

CASSQSAGGDTQYF,TRBJ2-3,.,TRBV5-4,TRBD2
CASREGETQYF,TRBJ2-5,.,TRBV11-2,.
CASSLDRGTGNTIYF,TRBJ1-3,.,TRBV2,TRBD1
CASSPDRGRGTEAFF,TRBJ1-1,.,TRBV2,TRBD1
CATSPLGIASSYEQYF,TRBJ2-7,.,TRBV15,.
CASSSPGLAGVKEQFF,TRBJ2-1,few,TRBV5-5,TRBD2
CASSPIGTGTYEQYF,TRBJ2-7,.,TRBV5-5,TRBD1
CASLHPRGNTEAFF,TRBJ1-1,.,TRBV28,.
CASRWTSGVTDTQYF,TRBJ2-3,.,TRBV28,TRBD2
CASSQESGGLQNTIYF,TRBJ1-3,.,TRBV4-2,.
CASSLDGRGRRYGYTF,TRBJ1-2,.,TRBV28,TRBD1
CASSIGGSYGYTF,TRBJ1-2,.,TRBV28,.
CASTLTSASYEQYF,TRBJ2-7,.,TRBV27,TRBD2